A selection of T cell receptor beta chains follows, all from one sample in a study of blood T cell repertoires in COVID-19. Assay: immunoSEQ multiplex PCR; the TCRdb copy retains only in-frame clones and omits some. The table lists a few hundred thousand clones, approximately 87% of them singletons, with 1.8% in the top ten. Sequenced input: PBMCs or T cells enriched from blood (not recorded which). The receptor source for this set is a woman aged 40 to 50 who had recovered from COVID-19. Each CDR3 is given with its conserved first and last residue. D genes are given only for firm matches.

j_gene: TRBJ1-4
v_gene: TRBV4-2
len: 15
d_gene: TRBD1
CDR3aa: CASSQGQRLEEKLFF

j_gene: TRBJ2-2
v_gene: TRBV30
len: 14
d_gene: -
CDR3aa: CAWGPGTNTGELFF

j_gene: TRBJ1-4
v_gene: TRBV14
len: 15
d_gene: TRBD1
CDR3aa: CASSPRQGWDEKLFF

j_gene: TRBJ2-1
v_gene: TRBV3-1/TRBV3-2
len: 16
d_gene: -
CDR3aa: CARIETRRAEYNEQFF

j_gene: TRBJ2-5
v_gene: TRBV4-1
len: 16
d_gene: -
CDR3aa: CASSQNPVFRDKTQYF

j_gene: TRBJ1-1
v_gene: TRBV18
len: 15
d_gene: -
CDR3aa: CASSPIELAGTEAFF

j_gene: TRBJ2-2
v_gene: TRBV7-6
len: 17
d_gene: TRBD2
CDR3aa: CASRSLALAGDTGELFF

j_gene: TRBJ1-1
v_gene: TRBV3-1/TRBV3-2
len: 14
d_gene: -
CDR3aa: CASSQVTQGPEAFF

j_gene: TRBJ1-1
v_gene: TRBV21-1
len: 15
d_gene: -
CDR3aa: CASRGLSGVNTEAFF

j_gene: TRBJ2-7
v_gene: TRBV3-1/TRBV3-2
len: 14
d_gene: -
CDR3aa: CASSQEGLFYEQYF

j_gene: TRBJ2-7
v_gene: TRBV11-2
len: 14
d_gene: -
CDR3aa: CASSLGFSGYEQYF

j_gene: TRBJ2-5
v_gene: TRBV5-1
len: 15
d_gene: -
CDR3aa: CASSPGGSSQETQYF

j_gene: TRBJ2-1
v_gene: TRBV11-3
len: 14
d_gene: -
CDR3aa: CASSLTGFGNEQFF

j_gene: TRBJ1-4
v_gene: TRBV27
len: 16
d_gene: -
CDR3aa: CASSFISTAFNEKLFF

j_gene: TRBJ2-7
v_gene: TRBV10-1
len: 14
d_gene: -
CDR3aa: CASSERPGQDEQYF

j_gene: TRBJ2-1
v_gene: TRBV4-3
len: 18
d_gene: TRBD2
CDR3aa: CASSQDSLKTSGSVEQFF

j_gene: TRBJ2-2
v_gene: TRBV27
len: 14
d_gene: -
CDR3aa: CASSFSFDTGELFF

j_gene: TRBJ2-7
v_gene: TRBV7-9
len: 15
d_gene: TRBD1
CDR3aa: CASSLEGTVSYEQYF

j_gene: TRBJ1-1
v_gene: TRBV20-1
len: 13
d_gene: -
CDR3aa: CSASRGTGTEAFF

j_gene: TRBJ2-1
v_gene: TRBV25-1
len: 15
d_gene: TRBD2
CDR3aa: CASSEGLAGGSEQFF

j_gene: TRBJ2-3
v_gene: TRBV9
len: 16
d_gene: TRBD2
CDR3aa: CASSRISGTSTDTQYF

j_gene: TRBJ2-7
v_gene: TRBV4-1
len: 17
d_gene: TRBD1
CDR3aa: CASSQEFWGQNPYEQYF

j_gene: TRBJ2-3
v_gene: TRBV5-1
len: 15
d_gene: TRBD2
CDR3aa: CASSPTGTSSDTQYF

j_gene: TRBJ2-3
v_gene: TRBV9
len: 16
d_gene: -
CDR3aa: CASSVGDSQFTDTQYF

j_gene: TRBJ2-1
v_gene: TRBV5-1
len: 16
d_gene: TRBD2
CDR3aa: CASSLYTSGTYNEQFF

j_gene: TRBJ2-6
v_gene: TRBV24-1
len: 16
d_gene: TRBD1
CDR3aa: CATSEKQGFGANVLTF

j_gene: TRBJ2-5
v_gene: TRBV9
len: 15
d_gene: TRBD1
CDR3aa: CASSVQGARGETQYF

j_gene: TRBJ1-2
v_gene: TRBV28
len: 14
d_gene: -
CDR3aa: CASSIQDRLFGYTF

j_gene: TRBJ2-2
v_gene: TRBV12-5
len: 13
d_gene: -
CDR3aa: CASGQGRGGELFF

j_gene: TRBJ2-7
v_gene: TRBV27
len: 13
d_gene: -
CDR3aa: CASSPQGTHEQYF

j_gene: TRBJ2-3
v_gene: TRBV2
len: 17
d_gene: -
CDR3aa: CASSEEGWTERTDTQYF

j_gene: TRBJ2-7
v_gene: TRBV7-9
len: 14
d_gene: -
CDR3aa: CASSLGQQNYEQYF

j_gene: TRBJ1-3
v_gene: TRBV7-9
len: 17
d_gene: -
CDR3aa: CASSPGAGDPSGNTIYF

j_gene: TRBJ1-5
v_gene: TRBV7-2
len: 16
d_gene: -
CDR3aa: CASSLVGAYSNQPQHF

j_gene: TRBJ2-3
v_gene: TRBV27
len: 16
d_gene: -
CDR3aa: CASSLRQRWSTDTQYF

j_gene: TRBJ2-2
v_gene: TRBV29-1
len: 14
d_gene: -
CDR3aa: CSVSAARNTGELFF

j_gene: TRBJ1-3
v_gene: TRBV30
len: 16
d_gene: TRBD1
CDR3aa: CAWSYPGQGAGNTIYF

j_gene: TRBJ1-5
v_gene: TRBV27
len: 18
d_gene: -
CDR3aa: CASSLGPGVGEDNQPQHF

j_gene: TRBJ2-3
v_gene: TRBV19
len: 14
d_gene: -
CDR3aa: CASSIQRATDTQYF

j_gene: TRBJ2-7
v_gene: TRBV24-1
len: 15
d_gene: TRBD1
CDR3aa: CATSDPTDRGYEQYF

j_gene: TRBJ2-5
v_gene: TRBV5-4
len: 13
d_gene: -
CDR3aa: CASSLLGGETQYF

j_gene: TRBJ1-3
v_gene: TRBV29-1
len: 15
d_gene: -
CDR3aa: CSVGRTGVGGNTIYF

j_gene: TRBJ1-2
v_gene: TRBV29-1
len: 12
d_gene: -
CDR3aa: CSVQDGRAGYTF

j_gene: TRBJ2-7
v_gene: TRBV11-2
len: 14
d_gene: TRBD1
CDR3aa: CASRYGTGGFEQYF

j_gene: TRBJ1-3
v_gene: TRBV19
len: 14
d_gene: -
CDR3aa: CASSTQVSGNTIYF

j_gene: TRBJ1-6
v_gene: TRBV7-2
len: 16
d_gene: TRBD1
CDR3aa: CASSLAPGGYNSPLHF

j_gene: TRBJ1-1
v_gene: TRBV9
len: 15
d_gene: -
CDR3aa: CASSVGGTGTTEAFF

j_gene: TRBJ2-1
v_gene: TRBV7-9
len: 19
d_gene: TRBD2
CDR3aa: CASSLEGLAGVPRYNEQFF

j_gene: TRBJ1-1
v_gene: TRBV9
len: 16
d_gene: TRBD1
CDR3aa: CASSIRDSNPNTEAFF

j_gene: TRBJ2-7
v_gene: TRBV10-2
len: 13
d_gene: TRBD2
CDR3aa: CASSGTGGDEQYF

j_gene: TRBJ1-2
v_gene: TRBV27
len: 13
d_gene: TRBD1
CDR3aa: CASSSRQGYGYTF

j_gene: TRBJ2-3
v_gene: TRBV4-3
len: 17
d_gene: TRBD2
CDR3aa: CASSQDRASGRGDTQYF

j_gene: TRBJ2-5
v_gene: TRBV29-1
len: 12
d_gene: -
CDR3aa: CSVDAGQETQYF

j_gene: TRBJ2-3
v_gene: TRBV3-1/TRBV3-2
len: 17
d_gene: TRBD2
CDR3aa: CASSQDTRLAYPDTQYF

j_gene: TRBJ2-1
v_gene: TRBV5-1
len: 16
d_gene: TRBD2
CDR3aa: CASSPGGRSSYNEQFF

j_gene: TRBJ2-7
v_gene: TRBV4-2
len: 17
d_gene: -
CDR3aa: CASSQVSSADSSGEQYF

j_gene: TRBJ2-1
v_gene: TRBV14
len: 17
d_gene: -
CDR3aa: CASSQWTARESYNEQFF

j_gene: TRBJ2-1
v_gene: TRBV5-8
len: 14
d_gene: -
CDR3aa: CASSSGLLYNEQFF

j_gene: TRBJ2-3
v_gene: TRBV19
len: 17
d_gene: TRBD2
CDR3aa: CASSIYGTSGSTDTQYF

j_gene: TRBJ1-5
v_gene: TRBV11-2
len: 13
d_gene: -
CDR3aa: CASSLFEGQPQHF